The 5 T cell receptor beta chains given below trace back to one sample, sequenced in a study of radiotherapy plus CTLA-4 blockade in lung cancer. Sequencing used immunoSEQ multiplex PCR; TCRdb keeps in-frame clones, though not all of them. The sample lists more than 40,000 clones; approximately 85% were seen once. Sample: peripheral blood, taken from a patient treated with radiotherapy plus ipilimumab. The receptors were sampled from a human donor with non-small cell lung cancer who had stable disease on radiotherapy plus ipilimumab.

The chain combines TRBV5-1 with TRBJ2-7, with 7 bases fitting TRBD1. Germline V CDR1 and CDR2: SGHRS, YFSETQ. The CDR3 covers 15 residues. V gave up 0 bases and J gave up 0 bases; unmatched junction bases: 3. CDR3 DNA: TGCGCCAGCAGCTTGGTGGGACAGACCTCCTACGAGCAGTACTTC. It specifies CASSLVGQTSYEQYF.

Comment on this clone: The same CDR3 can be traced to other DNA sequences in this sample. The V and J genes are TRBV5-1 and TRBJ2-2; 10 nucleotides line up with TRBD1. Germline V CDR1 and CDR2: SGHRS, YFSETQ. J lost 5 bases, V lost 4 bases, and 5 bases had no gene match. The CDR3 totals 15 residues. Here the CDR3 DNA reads TGCGCCAGCAGCGATGACAGGGGGCAGACCGGGGAGCTGTTTTTT. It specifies CASSDDRGQTGELFF.

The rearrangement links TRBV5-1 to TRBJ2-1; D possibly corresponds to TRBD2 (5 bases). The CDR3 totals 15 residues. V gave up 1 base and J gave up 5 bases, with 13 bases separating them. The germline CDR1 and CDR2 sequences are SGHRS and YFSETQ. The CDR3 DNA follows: TGCGCCAGCAGCTTGAGTAGGCTAGCCGACAATGAGCAGTTCTTC. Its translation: CASSLSRLADNEQFF.

The CDR3 spells CASSPIPGTGARSSYNEQFF. The CDR3 DNA reads TGTGCCAGCTCCCCCATCCCCGGGACAGGGGCACGAAGCTCCTACAATGAGCAGTTCTTC. The chain carries TRBV28 and TRBJ2-1, with 10 bases identical to TRBD1. V lost 8 bases to trimming and J lost 0 bases; unmatched junction nucleotides: 19. Per germline, CDR1 MDHEN and CDR2 SYDVKM. CDR3 size: 20 residues.

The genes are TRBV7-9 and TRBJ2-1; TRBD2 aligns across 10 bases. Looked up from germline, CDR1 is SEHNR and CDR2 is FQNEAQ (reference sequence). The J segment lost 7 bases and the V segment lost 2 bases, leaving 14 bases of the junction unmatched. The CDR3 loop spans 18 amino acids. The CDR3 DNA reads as TGTGCCAGCAGCTTACCGCCTCGCCTAGCGGGAGTTGGAAATGAGCAGTTCTTC. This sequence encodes CASSLPPRLAGVGNEQFF.